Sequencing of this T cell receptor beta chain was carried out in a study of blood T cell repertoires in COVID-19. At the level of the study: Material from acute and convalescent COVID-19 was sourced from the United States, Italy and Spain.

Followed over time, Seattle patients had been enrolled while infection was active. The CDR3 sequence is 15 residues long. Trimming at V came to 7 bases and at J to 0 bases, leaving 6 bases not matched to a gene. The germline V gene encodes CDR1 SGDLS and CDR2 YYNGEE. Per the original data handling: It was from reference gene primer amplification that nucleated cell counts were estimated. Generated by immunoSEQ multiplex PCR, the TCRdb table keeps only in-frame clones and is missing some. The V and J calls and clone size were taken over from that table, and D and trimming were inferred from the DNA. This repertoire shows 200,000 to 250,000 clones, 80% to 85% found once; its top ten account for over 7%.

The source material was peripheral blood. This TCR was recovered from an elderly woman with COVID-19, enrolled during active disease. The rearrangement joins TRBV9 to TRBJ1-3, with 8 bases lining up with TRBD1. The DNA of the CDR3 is TGTGCCAGCGGGGACAGGTTCGGCTCTGGAAACACCATATATTTT. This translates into CASGDRFGSGNTIYF.